These 27 T cell receptor beta chains were all obtained from the same sample, sequenced in a study of shared clonotypes between healthy human individuals. Naive CD8 isolation took CD45RO-negative cells positively selected for CCR7 and excluded terminally differentiated effector memory CD45RA+ cells. Produced via immunoSEQ multiplex PCR; TCRdb's table is partial and in-frame only. Among around 2,000,000 clones, approximately 94% were seen once, and the ten largest hold roughly 1.7%. The sequencing input was naive CD8+ T cells from PBMCs. The origin of the receptors is a young man in good health. Some clones in this sample may be carry-over from other donors' samples.

V usage is TRBV7-3 and J usage is TRBJ2-7; D may be TRBD2 (6 bases). The V gene's germline CDR1 is SGHTA and CDR2 FQGTGA. This CDR3 has 13 residues. Trimming shortened V by 4 bases and J by 5 bases, and 12 bases separated the two germline ends. DNA for the CDR3: TGTGCCAGCAGCTGGGGAGGTAGAAACGAGCAGTACTTC. It codes for CASSWGGRNEQYF.

This chain connects TRBV9 to TRBJ2-3; TRBD2 matches at 13 bases. The V and J ends lost 1 base and 6 bases, in that order; junction bases with no gene match: 5. The CDR3 totals 16 residues. Germline CDR1 is SGDLS and CDR2 is YYNGEE. Here the CDR3 DNA reads TGTGCCAGCAGCGTAAGAGGACTAGCGGGAGACGATACGCAGTATTTT. This translates into CASSVRGLAGDDTQYF. Supplemented by reference TRBV9 and TRBJ2-3, the full variable domain reads DSGVTQTPKHLITATGQRVTLRCSPRSGDLSVYWYQQSLDQGLQFLIQYYNGEERAKGNILERFSAQQFPDLHSELNLSSLELGDSALYFCASSVRGLAGDDTQYFGPGTRLTVL.

This chain connects TRBV19 to TRBJ1-2; no definite D call. CDR1 LNHDA and CDR2 SQIVND come from the germline V gene (reference sequence). The germline V and J ends were trimmed by 7 bases and 4 bases, with 19 bases remaining between them. The CDR3 consists of 15 residues. CDR3 DNA: TGTGCCAGTACCCCCGGGCCTTCAGGTGGCTATGGCTACACCTTC. Its translation is CASTPGPSGGYGYTF.

Concerning this clone itself: A much larger clone is a single base away; this may be a read error. The identical CDR3 is also encoded by other nucleotide sequences in the sample. The J gene is TRBJ2-7, the V gene TRBV27; D unresolved. The ends were cut back, 6 bases at V and 2 bases at J, with 5 bases in the middle. CDR1 is MNHEY and CDR2 is SMNVEV in the germline V gene (reference sequence). This CDR3 has 11 residues. The CDR3 DNA sequence: TGTGCCAGCAGCTCCGCCTACGAGCAGTACTTC. Protein: CASSSAYEQYF.

This clone has only one observation. J is TRBJ2-7 and V is TRBV4-1, with 9 bases lining up with TRBD2. The germline V gene encodes CDR1 MGHRA and CDR2 YSYEKL. The CDR3 is 15 amino acids. V lost 4 bases and J lost 7; bases outside the gene matches: 11. This chain's CDR3 is CASSPDPGTSIEQYF. CDR3 DNA sequence: TGCGCCAGCAGCCCCGACCCCGGGACTAGCATTGAGCAGTACTTC.

Only one count was recorded for this clone. This chain uses TRBV27 with TRBJ2-3; 7 nucleotides match TRBD1. V lost 2 bases, J lost 5 bases, and 4 bases stayed unmatched. The germline V gene encodes CDR1 MNHEY and CDR2 SMNVEV (reference sequence). The CDR3 length is 14 residues. CDR3 nucleotides: TGTGCCAGCAGTTTAAGGGGACAGCAAGATACGCAGTATTTT. The encoded protein is CASSLRGQQDTQYF.

The chain couples TRBV10-3 to TRBJ2-5; TRBD2 agrees at 7 bases. The junction had 7 bases not matched to a gene; V was cut back by 10 bases and J by 2 bases. Germline loops: CDR1 ENHRY, CDR2 SYGVKD. This CDR3 contains 13 residues. CDR3 sequence reads: CATARGIQETQYF. In DNA, the CDR3 is TGTGCCACGGCGCGGGGGATTCAAGAGACCCAGTACTTC.

This clone was seen only once. The chain couples TRBV28 to TRBJ2-2; no clear D. The V end was cut by 5 bases, the J end by 2 bases, with 12 bases between. This CDR3 has 15 amino acids. CDR1 is MDHEN, CDR2 SYDVKM, per germline. The CDR3 sequence: CASSPGSPNTGELFF. CDR3 nucleotide sequence: TGTGCCAGCAGTCCGGGCTCGCCTAACACCGGGGAGCTGTTTTTT.

V and J are TRBV4-1 and TRBJ2-3; TRBD2 aligns across 7 bases. V lost 1 base, J lost 0 bases, and 7 bases stayed unmatched. CDR1 is MGHRA, CDR2 YSYEKL, per germline. This CDR3 region has 17 residues. CDR3 DNA: TGCGCCAGCAGCCAAGGCCTAGCGGTTACTAGCACAGATACGCAGTATTTT. Protein sequence: CASSQGLAVTSTDTQYF.

This clone was recorded only once. This chain connects TRBV4-3 to TRBJ2-1; 10 nucleotides match TRBD1. This CDR3 has 19 residues. V shed 4 bases, J shed 6 bases, and the junction held 18 bases outside the gene matches. Germline CDR1 is LGHNA and CDR2 is YSLEER. The CDR3 protein is CASSPHDFSGTGDPNEQFF. The DNA of the CDR3 is TGCGCCAGCAGCCCTCATGATTTTTCCGGGACAGGGGATCCCAATGAGCAGTTCTTC.

The V gene is TRBV2, the J gene TRBJ2-5; 14 nucleotides align to TRBD2. V lost 8 bases and J lost 1; bases outside the gene matches: 6. Germline loops: CDR1 SNHLY, CDR2 FYNNEI. The CDR3 is 16 residues long. CDR3 in amino acids: CASLATSGRAQETQYF. The CDR3 DNA is TGTGCCAGCCTTGCGACTAGCGGGAGGGCCCAAGAGACCCAGTACTTC.

The chain has TRBV7-8 and TRBJ2-7; 7 bases line up with TRBD2. The germline V gene encodes CDR1 SGHVS and CDR2 FQNEAQ. There are 13 residues in the CDR3. The V and J ends lost 2 bases and 6 bases, in that order; junction bases with no gene match: 4. The CDR3: CASSLSRGSEQYF. In DNA, the CDR3 is TGTGCCAGCAGCTTATCACGCGGGAGCGAGCAGTACTTC.

The chain uses TRBV6-6 and TRBJ1-1; tentative D call: TRBD1 (5 bases). Germline CDR1 and CDR2: MNHNY and SVGAGI (reference sequence). The CDR3 has 15 amino acids. Trimming took off 8 bases at V and 0 bases at J, with 16 bases between the two ends. CDR3 sequence reads: CASAMGEGVNTEAFF. The CDR3 bases are TGTGCCAGCGCGATGGGGGAAGGGGTGAACACTGAAGCTTTCTTT.

In the case of this clone: Other DNA sequences in the same sample also yield this CDR3. The chain combines TRBV4-1 with TRBJ2-7; possible D gene TRBD2, 6 bases. The V gene's germline CDR1 is MGHRA and CDR2 YSYEKL. This CDR3 spans 14 amino acids. The ends were cut back, 1 base at V and 1 base at J, with 8 bases in the middle. The CDR3 coding sequence is TGCGCCAGCAGCCAAGGCGGGGAGTCCTACGAGCAGTACTTC. This codes for CASSQGGESYEQYF.

The chain links TRBV11-2 to TRBJ2-7; 8 bases line up with TRBD2. The CDR3 sequence is 16 residues long. Germline CDR1 and CDR2: SGHAT and FQNNGV. The J segment lost 5 bases and the V segment lost 1 base, leaving 10 bases of the junction unmatched. In DNA, the CDR3 is TGTGCCAGCAGCTTAGGAGAGAGCGGGAGTTTCCACGAGCAGTACTTC. This gives the protein CASSLGESGSFHEQYF.

The V call is TRBV10-3, the J call TRBJ2-7; the D gene is possibly TRBD1 (5 bases). Germline loops: CDR1 ENHRY, CDR2 SYGVKD. CDR3 length: 11 amino acids. The V gene lost 6 bases and the J gene lost 3 bases, with 6 bases spanning the gap. This CDR3 reads CAIRDNYEQYF. The DNA of the CDR3 is TGTGCCATCAGGGACAACTACGAGCAGTACTTC.

The chain has TRBV5-1 and TRBJ2-7, with TRBD1 matching over 9 bases. Per germline, CDR1 SGHRS and CDR2 YFSETQ. Trimming at V came to 4 bases and at J to 4 bases, leaving 9 bases not matched to a gene. The CDR3 has 15 amino acids. In DNA form, the CDR3 reads TGCGCCAGCAGCCCCGAGCCCGGGACAGGGTACGAGCAGTACTTC. Translating it yields CASSPEPGTGYEQYF.

The rearrangement joins TRBV27 to TRBJ2-7, with a weak D call TRBD1 (5 bases). V lost 5 bases, J lost 3 bases, and 17 bases lay in between. CDR3 length equals 15 residues. Germline V gene sequence: CDR1 MNHEY, CDR2 SMNVEV (reference sequence). CDR3 DNA sequence: TGTGCCAGCAGTCTGACCCCCGACAGTAGCTACGAGCAGTACTTC. Translated, it gives CASSLTPDSSYEQYF.

This clone was recorded only once. CDR3 protein: CSVGWTENYGYTF. CDR3 DNA sequence: TGCAGCGTTGGCTGGACGGAAAACTATGGCTACACCTTC. The chain joins TRBV29-1 to TRBJ1-2; D uncertain. The CDR3 is 13 amino acids. Per the germline V gene, CDR1 is SQVTM and CDR2 is ANQGSEA. V lost 4 bases, J lost 2 bases, and 11 bases lay in between. Drawing the rest from reference TRBV29-1 and TRBJ1-2, the complete variable domain is SAVISQKPSRDICQRGTSLTIQCQVDSQVTMMFWYRQQPGQSLTLIATANQGSEATYESGFVIDKFPISRPNLTFSTLTVSNMSPEDSSIYLCSVGWTENYGYTFGSGTRLTVV.

V and J are TRBV6-1 and TRBJ1-1; maybe TRBD1 (5 bases). The CDR3 has 11 residues. V was clipped by 10 bases and J by 4 bases, with 10 bases between them. CDR1 MNHNS and CDR2 SASEGT come from the germline V gene. The CDR3 DNA reads TGTGCCATCCCAGGGTCCACTGAAGCTTTCTTT. Its translation is CAIPGSTEAFF.

The chain combines TRBV27 with TRBJ1-1; D unresolved. V lost 2 bases and J lost 4, with 8 bases in between. Per germline, CDR1 MNHEY and CDR2 SMNVEV (reference sequence). The CDR3 runs to 13 residues. CDR3 protein: CASSLTHSTEAFF. CDR3 in DNA: TGTGCCAGCAGTTTAACCCACTCCACTGAAGCTTTCTTT.

The chain employs TRBV9 and TRBJ2-3; D perhaps matches TRBD2 (5 bases). V lost 0 bases and J lost 8, with 22 bases in between. The CDR3 length is 17 residues. CDR1 and CDR2 from the germline V gene are SGDLS and YYNGEE. The CDR3 is CASSVAGRATGGGTQYF. The CDR3 coding sequence is TGTGCCAGCAGCGTAGCGGGAAGGGCGACTGGTGGAGGTACGCAGTATTTT. Full variable domain (rest looked up from reference TRBV9 and TRBJ2-3): DSGVTQTPKHLITATGQRVTLRCSPRSGDLSVYWYQQSLDQGLQFLIQYYNGEERAKGNILERFSAQQFPDLHSELNLSSLELGDSALYFCASSVAGRATGGGTQYFGPGTRLTVL.

The rearrangement links TRBV4-2 to TRBJ2-1; 8 positions agree with TRBD2. Germline-derived CDR1 and CDR2 are LGHNA and YNFKEQ. J was trimmed by 9 bases and V by 1 base; bases with no gene match: 8. This CDR3 has 15 residues. The CDR3 here is CASSQGEREWSEQFF. The CDR3 nucleotides are TGTGCCAGCAGCCAAGGGGAGCGGGAGTGGAGTGAGCAGTTCTTC.

The gene calls are TRBV27 and TRBJ2-7; 9 nucleotides line up with TRBD1. Germline values: CDR1 MNHEY, CDR2 SMNVEV (reference sequence). The CDR3 runs to 16 residues. The V and J ends lost 3 bases and 2 bases, in that order; junction bases with no gene match: 8. The CDR3 reads CASSFRDRAPPYEQYF. DNA of the CDR3: TGTGCCAGCAGTTTCCGGGACAGGGCACCCCCCTACGAGCAGTACTTC.

The rearrangement uses TRBV25-1 and TRBJ2-7; 9 positions agree with TRBD2. J was trimmed by 4 bases and V by 5 bases; bases with no gene match: 9. CDR3 length: 15 residues. Germline CDR1 and CDR2: MGHDK and SYGVNS. The CDR3 DNA follows: TGTGCCAGCAGTAAAAAGGGACTAGCTTTTTACGAGCAGTACTTC. The encoded protein is CASSKKGLAFYEQYF.

As regards this clone: The sample holds other DNA sequences that translate to the same CDR3. J is TRBJ1-5 and V is TRBV27; D not certain. CDR3 length equals 12 residues. CDR1 is MNHEY, CDR2 SMNVEV, per germline (reference sequence). V lost 4 bases and J 6 bases, leaving 7 bases between the germline ends. The CDR3 region has the DNA TGTGCCAGCAGTTCGGCAGGTCAGCCCCAGCATTTT. Its protein product is CASSSAGQPQHF.

V usage is TRBV7-9 and J usage is TRBJ2-2, with D unresolved. Germline lookup yields CDR1 SEHNR and CDR2 FQNEAQ (reference sequence). This CDR3 has 14 residues. The V end was cut by 0 bases, the J end by 6 bases, with 8 bases between. The CDR3 sequence is CASSLASFPGELFF. CDR3 nucleotide sequence: TGTGCCAGCAGCTTAGCGAGTTTCCCCGGGGAGCTGTTTTTT.